The source of this T cell receptor beta chain is a study of PD-1 blockade in classical Hodgkin lymphoma (dated by TCRdb to about 2020). For the study in its entirety: Nivolumab dosing was 3 mg/kg intravenously every 2 weeks, continuing until either disease progression or unacceptable toxicity. To define a peripheral blood immune signature of response to PD-1 blockade in classical Hodgkin lymphoma, the study combined TCR beta sequencing with CyTOF. What the authors observed across the whole study: By C4D1, a significant rise was seen in CD4+ TCR diversity but not in CD8+ TCR diversity (p=0.0027 vs p=0.16), and the rise was most apparent among complete responders (p=0.02). The study was limited to a single clinical trial cohort, and causes of repertoire differences, possibly disease activity or prior therapy, remained undefined. Baseline TCR diversity was reported to be lower in newly diagnosed patients than in healthy donors, and even lower in relapsed/refractory patients. Diversity was lower in patients who began nivolumab less than 1 year after ASCT, so these patients were left out of later analyses to avoid confounding by immune reconstitution. Baseline diversity similar to that of newly diagnosed patients was observed in trial patients achieving complete response, whereas significantly lower diversity was observed in partial responders and progressors.

The Qiagen DNeasy kit was used to extract genomic DNA from unsorted PBMCs and from the negatively selected CD4+ and CD8+ fractions. Amplification of TCR beta CDR3 regions was done by immunoSEQ multiplex PCR with primers that anneal to V and J segments. A synthetic immune receptor repertoire was used to minimize amplification bias, and any residual bias was removed computationally once sequencing was done. Per the source publication's procedure: Custom Python scripts were used to quantify repertoire diversity as the Shannon entropy index. Unsorted, CD4+ and CD8+ repertoires were analyzed separately, except for combined analyses in which CD4+ and CD8+ sequences were merged in silico. Clonal expansion was defined as at least a 2-fold frequency increase after treatment relative to C1D1, with a pseudocount of 0.5 for undetected baseline clones. Singleton clones were defined as clones with 0 or 1 copy at C1D1, and non-singleton clones were defined as clones with 2 or more copies. Clones expanded in unsorted samples were assigned a CD4+, CD8+ or unknown annotation through matching of protein sequences in sorted samples from the same patient. Wilcoxon tests on paired samples were used to test changes in diversity from C1D1 to C4D1. TCRdb carries this immuneACCESS record with in-frame sequences only. Its versions omit some clonotypes, under half of them owing to an unresolved V gene in the studies checked, with the rest unexplained. V, J and clone size are taken as reported in that table, and D and trimming were inferred from the DNA itself. This sample gives about 53,000 clones in total; approximately 81% of them show up just once. Clones ranked in the top ten supply under 20% of the sample.

Regarding this clone: Its target antigen remains unknown. The sample holds no much larger clone one base away, and base qualities are not on file.

The germline V gene yields SGHVS for CDR1 and FQNEAQ for CDR2. V and J are truncated by 3 bases and 8 bases respectively, leaving an intervening sequence of 17 bases. The CDR3, from cysteine to phenylalanine, totals 15 residues. Only the CDR3 region is kept as DNA, spanning 45 bases read in frame from base 1. Interpreted using the paper, the time point label stands for: cycle 1 day 1 (C1D1), immediately before nivolumab initiation. Relapse after autologous stem cell transplantation had occurred in all trial patients, and cohorts A, B and C were distinguished by prior brentuximab vedotin exposure. The trial cohort included roughly 60 patients with relapsed/refractory classical Hodgkin lymphoma, and each patient had a best overall response of complete response, partial response or progressive disease. Single-agent nivolumab was administered to trial patients in the multi-cohort phase II CheckMate 205 trial. An independent review committee assessed best overall response using the 2007 International Working Group response criteria. PBMCs from the trial were collected at three points: immediately before nivolumab initiation (C1D1), and during therapy at cycle 2 day 1 and cycle 4 day 1. Peripheral blood was collected in 8 mL Vacutainer Cell Preparation Tubes, from which PBMCs were isolated by centrifugation and then cryopreserved.

This chain is built from TRBV7-8 and TRBJ2-1, with the D call perhaps TRBD1 or TRBD2, as 7 bases match in each case. The sequenced sample was peripheral blood mononuclear cells (PBMCs), obtained at baseline. This clonotype originated in a human donor with classical Hodgkin lymphoma. The CDR3 region reads CASSLSGARGDEQFF. Read as DNA, the sequence is TGTGCCAGCAGCTTGAGCGGGGCCAGGGGGGATGAGCAGTTCTTC.